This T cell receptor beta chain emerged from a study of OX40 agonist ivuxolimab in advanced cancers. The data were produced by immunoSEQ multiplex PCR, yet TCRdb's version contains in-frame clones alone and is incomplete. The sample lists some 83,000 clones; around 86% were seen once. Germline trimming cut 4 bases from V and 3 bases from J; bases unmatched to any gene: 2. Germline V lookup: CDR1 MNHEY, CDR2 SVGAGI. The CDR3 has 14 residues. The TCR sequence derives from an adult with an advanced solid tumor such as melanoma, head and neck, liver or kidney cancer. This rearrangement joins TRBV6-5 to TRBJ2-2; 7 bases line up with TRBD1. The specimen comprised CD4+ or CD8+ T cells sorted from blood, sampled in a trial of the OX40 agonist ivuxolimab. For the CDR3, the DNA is TGTGCCAGCAGTTCGGGACAGCACACCGGGGAGCTGTTTTTT. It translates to CASSSGQHTGELFF.